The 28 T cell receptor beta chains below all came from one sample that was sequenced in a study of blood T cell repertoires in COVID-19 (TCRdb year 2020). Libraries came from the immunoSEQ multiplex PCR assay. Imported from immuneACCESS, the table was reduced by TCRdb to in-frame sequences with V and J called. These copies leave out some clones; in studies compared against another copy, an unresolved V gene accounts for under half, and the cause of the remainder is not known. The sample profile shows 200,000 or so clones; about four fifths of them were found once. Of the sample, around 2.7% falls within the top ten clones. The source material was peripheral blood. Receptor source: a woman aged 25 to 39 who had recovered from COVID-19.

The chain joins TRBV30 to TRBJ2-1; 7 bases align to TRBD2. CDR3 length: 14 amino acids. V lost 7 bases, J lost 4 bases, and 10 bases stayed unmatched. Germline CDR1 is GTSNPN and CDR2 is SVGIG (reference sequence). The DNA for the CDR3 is TGTGCCTTCTTCCCTAGCGGAGCTTACAATGAGCAGTTCTTC. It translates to CAFFPSGAYNEQFF.

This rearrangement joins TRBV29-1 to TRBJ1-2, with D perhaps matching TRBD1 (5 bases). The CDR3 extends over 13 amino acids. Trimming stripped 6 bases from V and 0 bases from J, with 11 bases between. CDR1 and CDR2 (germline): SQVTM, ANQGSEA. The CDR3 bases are TGCAGCGTGGAGGGGAATCCTAACTATGGCTACACCTTC. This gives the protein CSVEGNPNYGYTF.

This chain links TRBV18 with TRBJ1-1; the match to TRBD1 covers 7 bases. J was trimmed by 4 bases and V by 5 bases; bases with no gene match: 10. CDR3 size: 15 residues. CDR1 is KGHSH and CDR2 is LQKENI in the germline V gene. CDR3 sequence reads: CASSFEGTVSTEAFF. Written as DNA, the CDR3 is TGTGCCAGCTCATTCGAAGGGACAGTCTCCACTGAAGCTTTCTTT.

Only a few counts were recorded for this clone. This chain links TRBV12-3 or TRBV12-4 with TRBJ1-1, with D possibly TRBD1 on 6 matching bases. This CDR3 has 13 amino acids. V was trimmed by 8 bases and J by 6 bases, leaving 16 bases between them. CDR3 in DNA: TGTGCCAGCGACAAACAGGGAGGGGCTGAAGCTTTCTTT. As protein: CASDKQGGAEAFF.

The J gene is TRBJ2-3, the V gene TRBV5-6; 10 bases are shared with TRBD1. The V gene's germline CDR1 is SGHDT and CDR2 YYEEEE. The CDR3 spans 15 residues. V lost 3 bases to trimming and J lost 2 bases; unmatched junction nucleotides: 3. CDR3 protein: CASSWGQGSTDTQYF. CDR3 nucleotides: TGTGCCAGCAGCTGGGGACAGGGGTCCACAGATACGCAGTATTTT.

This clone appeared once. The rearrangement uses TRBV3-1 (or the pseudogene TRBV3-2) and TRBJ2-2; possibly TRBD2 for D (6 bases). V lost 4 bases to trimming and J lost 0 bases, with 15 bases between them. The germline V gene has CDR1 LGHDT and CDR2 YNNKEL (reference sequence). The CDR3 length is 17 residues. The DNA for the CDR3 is TGTGCCAGCAGCCGATATCCCAGCGGGCCGAACACCGGGGAGCTGTTTTTT. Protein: CASSRYPSGPNTGELFF.

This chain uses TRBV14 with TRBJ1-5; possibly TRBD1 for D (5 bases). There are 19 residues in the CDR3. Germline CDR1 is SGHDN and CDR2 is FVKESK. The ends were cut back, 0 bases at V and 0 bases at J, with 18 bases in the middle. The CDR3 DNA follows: TGTGCCAGCAGCCAAGATAACAGGCGCGCTGCCTATAGCAATCAGCCCCAGCATTTT. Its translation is CASSQDNRRAAYSNQPQHF.

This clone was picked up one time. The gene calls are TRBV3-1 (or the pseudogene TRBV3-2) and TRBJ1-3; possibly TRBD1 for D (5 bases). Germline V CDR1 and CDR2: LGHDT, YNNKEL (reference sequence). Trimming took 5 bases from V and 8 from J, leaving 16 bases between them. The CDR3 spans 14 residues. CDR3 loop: CASSSRAWGDTIYF. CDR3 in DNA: TGTGCCAGCAGCTCCAGGGCCTGGGGGGACACCATATATTTT.

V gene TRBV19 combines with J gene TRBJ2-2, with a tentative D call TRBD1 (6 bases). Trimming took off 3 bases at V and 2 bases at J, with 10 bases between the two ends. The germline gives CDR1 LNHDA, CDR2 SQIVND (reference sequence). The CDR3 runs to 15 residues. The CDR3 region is CASSILGANTGELFF. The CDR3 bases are TGTGCCAGTAGTATTCTGGGGGCTAACACCGGGGAGCTGTTTTTT.

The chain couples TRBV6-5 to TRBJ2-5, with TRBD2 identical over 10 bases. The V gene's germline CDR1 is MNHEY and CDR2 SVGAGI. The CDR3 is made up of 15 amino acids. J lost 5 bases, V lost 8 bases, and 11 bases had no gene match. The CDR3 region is CASDRLAGAGETQYF. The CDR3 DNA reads TGTGCCAGCGATCGGCTAGCGGGAGCCGGGGAGACCCAGTACTTC.

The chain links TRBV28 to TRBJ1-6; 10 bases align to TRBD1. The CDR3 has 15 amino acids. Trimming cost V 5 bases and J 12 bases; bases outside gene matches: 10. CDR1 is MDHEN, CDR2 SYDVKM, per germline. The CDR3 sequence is CASSGGTGAFGPLHF. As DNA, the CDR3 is TGTGCCAGCAGTGGCGGGACAGGGGCTTTTGGACCCCTCCACTTT. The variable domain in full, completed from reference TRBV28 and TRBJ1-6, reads DVKVTQSSRYLVKRTGEKVFLECVQDMDHENMFWYRQDPGLGLRLIYFSYDVKMKEKGDIPEGYSVSREKKERFSLILESASTNQTSMYLCASSGGTGAFGPLHFGNGTRLTVT.

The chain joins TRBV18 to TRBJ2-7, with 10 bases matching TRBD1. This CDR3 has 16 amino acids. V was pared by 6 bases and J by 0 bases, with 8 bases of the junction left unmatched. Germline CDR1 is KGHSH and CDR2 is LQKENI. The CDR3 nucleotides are TGTGCCAGCTCGCCCCTGGGACAGGGGACCTCCTACGAGCAGTACTTC. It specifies CASSPLGQGTSYEQYF.

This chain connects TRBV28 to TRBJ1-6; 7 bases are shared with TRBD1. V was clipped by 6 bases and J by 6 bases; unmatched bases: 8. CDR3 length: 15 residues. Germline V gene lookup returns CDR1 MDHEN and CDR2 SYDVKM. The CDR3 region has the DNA TGTGCCAGCAGCGCGACAGGGAGAGGTAATTCACCCCTCCACTTT. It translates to CASSATGRGNSPLHF.

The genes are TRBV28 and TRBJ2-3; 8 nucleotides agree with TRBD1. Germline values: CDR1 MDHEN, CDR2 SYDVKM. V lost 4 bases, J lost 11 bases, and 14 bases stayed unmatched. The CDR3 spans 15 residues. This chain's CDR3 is CASSSLAVPTGGQYF. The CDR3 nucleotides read TGTGCCAGCAGTTCTTTAGCGGTTCCCACAGGGGGGCAGTATTTT.

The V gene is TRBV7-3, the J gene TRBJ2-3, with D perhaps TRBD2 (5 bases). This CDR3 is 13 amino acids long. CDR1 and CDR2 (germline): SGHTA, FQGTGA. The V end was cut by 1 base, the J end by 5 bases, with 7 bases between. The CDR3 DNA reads TGTGCCAGCAGCTTAAATGGAGGAGATACGCAGTATTTT. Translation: CASSLNGGDTQYF.

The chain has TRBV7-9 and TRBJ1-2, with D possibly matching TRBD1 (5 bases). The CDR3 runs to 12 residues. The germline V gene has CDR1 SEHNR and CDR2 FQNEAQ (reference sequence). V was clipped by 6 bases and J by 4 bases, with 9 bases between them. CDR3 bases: TGTGCCAGCAGTACCCAGGGCTATGGCTACACCTTC. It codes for CASSTQGYGYTF.

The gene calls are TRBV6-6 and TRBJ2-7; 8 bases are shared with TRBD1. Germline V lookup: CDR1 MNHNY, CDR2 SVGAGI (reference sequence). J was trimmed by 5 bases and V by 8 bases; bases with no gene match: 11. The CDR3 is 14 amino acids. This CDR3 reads CASFAGQGANEQYF. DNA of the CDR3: TGTGCCAGCTTTGCGGGCCAGGGGGCCAACGAGCAGTACTTC.

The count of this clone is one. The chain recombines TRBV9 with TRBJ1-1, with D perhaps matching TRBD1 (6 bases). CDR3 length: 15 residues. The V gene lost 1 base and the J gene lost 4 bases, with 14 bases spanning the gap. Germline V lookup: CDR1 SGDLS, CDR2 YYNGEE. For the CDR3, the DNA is TGTGCCAGCAGCGTAATCAGGGACACGGGCACTGAAGCTTTCTTT. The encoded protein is CASSVIRDTGTEAFF.

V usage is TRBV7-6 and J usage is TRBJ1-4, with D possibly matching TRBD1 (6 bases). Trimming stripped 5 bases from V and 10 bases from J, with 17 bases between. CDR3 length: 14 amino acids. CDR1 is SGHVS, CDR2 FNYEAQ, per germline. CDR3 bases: TGTGCCAGCAGCCCCGCGGGGGGCTGGAGAAAACTGTTTTTT. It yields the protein CASSPAGGWRKLFF.

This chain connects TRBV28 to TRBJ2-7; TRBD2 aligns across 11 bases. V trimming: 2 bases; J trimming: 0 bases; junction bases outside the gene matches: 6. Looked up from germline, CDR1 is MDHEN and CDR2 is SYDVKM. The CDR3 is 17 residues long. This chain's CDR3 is CASSLVVLAGGSYEQYF. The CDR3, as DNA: TGTGCCAGCAGTTTAGTCGTGCTAGCGGGAGGCTCCTACGAGCAGTACTTC.

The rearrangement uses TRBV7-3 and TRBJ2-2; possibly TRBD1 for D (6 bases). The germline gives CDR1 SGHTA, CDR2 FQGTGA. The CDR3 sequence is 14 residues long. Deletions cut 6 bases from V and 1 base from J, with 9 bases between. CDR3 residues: CASRPGVNTGELFF. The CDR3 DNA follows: TGTGCCAGCAGACCAGGGGTGAACACCGGGGAGCTGTTTTTT.

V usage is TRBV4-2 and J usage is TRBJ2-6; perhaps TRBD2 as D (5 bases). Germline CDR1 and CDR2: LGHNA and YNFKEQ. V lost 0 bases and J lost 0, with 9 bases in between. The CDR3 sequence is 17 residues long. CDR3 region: CASSQDHRGSGANVLTF. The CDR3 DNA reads TGTGCCAGCAGCCAAGATCACCGGGGCTCTGGGGCCAACGTCCTGACTTTC.

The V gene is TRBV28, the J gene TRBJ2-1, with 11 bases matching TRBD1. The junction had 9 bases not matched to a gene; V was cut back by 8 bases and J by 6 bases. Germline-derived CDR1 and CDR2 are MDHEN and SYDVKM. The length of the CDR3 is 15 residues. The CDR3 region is CASVSWTGGLNEQFF. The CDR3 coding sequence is TGTGCCAGCGTCTCATGGACAGGGGGCCTCAATGAGCAGTTCTTC.

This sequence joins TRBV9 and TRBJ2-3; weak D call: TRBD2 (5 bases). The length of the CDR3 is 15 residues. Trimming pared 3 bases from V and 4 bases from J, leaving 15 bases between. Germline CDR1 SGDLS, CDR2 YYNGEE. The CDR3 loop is CASSEQAASADTQYF. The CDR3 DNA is TGTGCCAGCAGCGAACAAGCGGCTTCGGCAGATACGCAGTATTTT. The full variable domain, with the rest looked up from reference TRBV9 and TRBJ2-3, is DSGVTQTPKHLITATGQRVTLRCSPRSGDLSVYWYQQSLDQGLQFLIQYYNGEERAKGNILERFSAQQFPDLHSELNLSSLELGDSALYFCASSEQAASADTQYFGPGTRLTVL.

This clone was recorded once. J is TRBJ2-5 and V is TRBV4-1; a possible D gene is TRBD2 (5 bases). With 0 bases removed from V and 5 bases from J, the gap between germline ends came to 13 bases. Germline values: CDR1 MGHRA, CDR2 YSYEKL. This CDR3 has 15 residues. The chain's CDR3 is CASSQDRLPIETQYF. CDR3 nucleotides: TGCGCCAGCAGCCAAGATCGACTACCCATCGAGACCCAGTACTTC.

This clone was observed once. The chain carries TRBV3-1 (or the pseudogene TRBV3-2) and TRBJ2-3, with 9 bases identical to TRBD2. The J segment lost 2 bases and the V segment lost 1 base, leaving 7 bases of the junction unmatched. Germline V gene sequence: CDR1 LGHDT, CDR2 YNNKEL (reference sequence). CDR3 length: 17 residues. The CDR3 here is CASSQGRLADFTDTQYF. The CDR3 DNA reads TGTGCCAGCAGCCAAGGTCGACTAGCGGACTTCACAGATACGCAGTATTTT.

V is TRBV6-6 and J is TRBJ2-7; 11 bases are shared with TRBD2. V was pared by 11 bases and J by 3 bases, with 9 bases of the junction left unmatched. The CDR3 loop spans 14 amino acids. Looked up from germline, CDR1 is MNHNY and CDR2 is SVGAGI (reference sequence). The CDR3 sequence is CAVRTSGSIYEQYF. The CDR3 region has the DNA TGTGCCGTCAGGACTAGCGGGTCGATCTACGAGCAGTACTTC.

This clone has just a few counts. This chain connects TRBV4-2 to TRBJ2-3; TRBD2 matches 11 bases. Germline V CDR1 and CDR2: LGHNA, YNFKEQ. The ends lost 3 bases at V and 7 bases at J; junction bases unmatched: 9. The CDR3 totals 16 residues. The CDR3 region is CASSQVTSGSGNTQYF. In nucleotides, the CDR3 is TGTGCCAGCAGCCAGGTTACTAGCGGGAGCGGGAATACGCAGTATTTT.